The 28 T cell receptor beta chains below were found in one sample sequenced in a study of blood T cell repertoires in COVID-19. Clones were sequenced by immunoSEQ multiplex PCR, and TCRdb holds only the in-frame ones, with some missing. The sample lists roughly 18,000 clones, nearly 90% occurring once. The specimen sequenced was peripheral blood. These receptors originate from a man aged 55 to 69 with active COVID-19.

The chain employs TRBV5-4 and TRBJ2-7, with D possibly matching TRBD2 (7 bases). This CDR3 is built from 14 residues. Germline CDR1 SGHNT, CDR2 YYREEE (reference sequence). Between the trimmed V and J ends, which lost 1 base and 3 bases, there was a span of 11 bases. CDR3 in amino acids: CASSLRGEGYEQYF. CDR3 DNA: TGTGCCAGCAGCTTGAGGGGGGAGGGCTACGAGCAGTACTTC.

The chain couples TRBV30 to TRBJ1-2, with TRBD1 matching over 9 bases. This CDR3 has 15 residues. Trimming removed 8 bases from V and 3 bases from J; junction bases left unmatched: 13. Germline CDR1 and CDR2: GTSNPN and SVGIG (reference sequence). CDR3 DNA: TGTGCCCTGAATCCGGACCGGGACAGGGACTATGGCTACACCTTC. Translated: CALNPDRDRDYGYTF.

This chain links TRBV5-1 with TRBJ1-1; TRBD1 matches at 7 bases. CDR3 length: 14 residues. V gave up 0 bases and J gave up 3 bases; unmatched junction bases: 2. Germline loops: CDR1 SGHRS, CDR2 YFSETQ. The CDR3 nucleotides read TGCGCCAGCAGCTTGGGACAGGGCCACACTGAAGCTTTCTTT. Translation: CASSLGQGHTEAFF.

This chain links TRBV19 with TRBJ2-7, with TRBD1 identical over 8 bases. The CDR3 has 15 residues. V was pared by 5 bases and J by 2 bases, with 8 bases of the junction left unmatched. Per germline, CDR1 LNHDA and CDR2 SQIVND (reference sequence). The CDR3 region is CASSPKGQATYEQYF. The CDR3 DNA is TGTGCCAGTAGTCCCAAGGGACAGGCCACCTACGAGCAGTACTTC. Full variable domain (missing parts from reference TRBV19 and TRBJ2-7): DGGITQSPKYLFRKEGQNVTLSCEQNLNHDAMYWYRQDPGQGLRLIYYSQIVNDFQKGDIAEGYSVSREKKESFPLTVTSAQKNPTAFYLCASSPKGQATYEQYFGPGTRLTVT.

The gene calls are TRBV21-1 and TRBJ2-3; whether TRBD2, the table's D call, matches the DNA was not checked. TRBV21-1 is flagged as a pseudogene. This CDR3 contains 14 residues. This CDR3 reads CASTDIEGTDTQYF. As DNA, the CDR3 is TGTGCCAGCACCGATATTGAGGGCACAGATACGCAGTATTTT.

The chain employs TRBV7-3 and TRBJ1-2; 9 positions match TRBD1. With V trimmed by 6 bases and J by 4 bases, 9 bases remained unmatched. The CDR3 runs to 15 residues. From germline, CDR1 is SGHTA and CDR2 FQGTGA. The CDR3 sequence is CASSTTGGDAYGYTF. The CDR3, as DNA: TGTGCCAGCAGTACCACAGGGGGCGATGCCTATGGCTACACCTTC.

This rearrangement joins TRBV4-1 to TRBJ2-5; TRBD1 aligns across 7 bases. V was pared by 1 base and J by 4 bases, with 6 bases of the junction left unmatched. Germline V lookup: CDR1 MGHRA, CDR2 YSYEKL. The CDR3 extends over 15 amino acids. The CDR3 sequence is CASSQAARDRETQYF. The CDR3 coding sequence is TGCGCCAGCAGCCAAGCCGCCAGGGACAGAGAGACCCAGTACTTC.

This clone was observed a handful of times. The chain employs TRBV7-2 and TRBJ2-5; 12 bases line up with TRBD2. J was trimmed by 7 bases and V by 0 bases; bases with no gene match: 3. Per the germline V gene, CDR1 is SGHTA and CDR2 is FQGNSA. The CDR3 is 15 residues long. CDR3 loop: CASSLALAGGGTQYF. The CDR3 nucleotides read TGTGCCAGCAGCTTAGCTCTAGCGGGAGGGGGGACCCAGTACTTC.

The chain links TRBV11-2 to TRBJ1-3; 7 bases match TRBD1. Losses at the gene ends were 4 bases for V and 9 bases for J; bases not matched to a gene: 15. CDR3 length equals 16 residues. From germline, CDR1 is SGHAT and CDR2 FQNNGV. The DNA for the CDR3 is TGTGCCAGCAGCTCAACCTCGACAGGGCCCTCGGCCACCATATATTTT. Residues: CASSSTSTGPSATIYF.

This clone was detected once. The genes are TRBV30 and TRBJ1-4; 10 nucleotides align to TRBD1. This CDR3 is built from 13 residues. The germline CDR1 and CDR2 sequences are GTSNPN and SVGIG (reference sequence). Trimming at V came to 5 bases and at J to 4 bases, leaving 1 base not matched to a gene. CDR3 protein: CAWGTGVNEKLFF. The CDR3 nucleotides are TGTGCCTGGGGGACAGGGGTTAATGAAAAACTGTTTTTT.

The gene calls are TRBV6-5 and TRBJ1-6; no clear D gene. With 5 bases removed from V and 8 bases from J, the gap between germline ends came to 16 bases. The CDR3 is made up of 15 amino acids. Per the germline V gene, CDR1 is MNHEY and CDR2 is SVGAGI. The CDR3 nucleotides read TGTGCCAGCAGTATCGCCGACTCATTCGATTCACCCCTCCACTTT. Amino acids: CASSIADSFDSPLHF.

The chain joins TRBV15 to TRBJ1-4; 8 bases agree with TRBD1. V shed 5 bases and J 7 bases; nucleotides not matched to a gene: 15. CDR3 length: 17 amino acids. The V gene's germline CDR1 is LNHNV and CDR2 YYDKDF (reference sequence). The CDR3 region is CATSDPSGQGLTEKLFF. The CDR3 bases are TGTGCCACCAGCGACCCCTCCGGACAGGGATTAACTGAAAAACTGTTTTTT.

The chain's CDR3 is CAISESPGSRQFF. The CDR3 DNA follows: TGTGCCATCAGTGAGTCTCCAGGGTCCAGGCAGTTCTTC. The rearrangement uses TRBV10-3 and TRBJ2-1, with a tentative D call TRBD1 (5 bases). CDR1 and CDR2 (germline): ENHRY, SYGVKD. This CDR3 is built from 13 residues. The V end was cut by 0 bases, the J end by 12 bases, with 12 bases between.

This clone was seen more than once but under ten times. The genes are TRBV6-5 and TRBJ1-2; the match to TRBD1 covers 9 bases. The CDR3 loop spans 14 amino acids. Germline CDR1 and CDR2: MNHEY and SVGAGI. Losses at the gene ends were 0 bases for V and 5 bases for J; bases not matched to a gene: 1. This CDR3 is CASSYSTGGYGYTF. CDR3 DNA: TGTGCCAGCAGTTACTCGACAGGGGGTTATGGCTACACCTTC.

In DNA form, the CDR3 reads TGTGCCAGCAGTTCCCCCGCCGGGACCCAGTACTTC. This sequence encodes CASSSPAGTQYF. This chain connects TRBV27 to TRBJ2-5; no clear D gene. The CDR3 length is 12 residues. Germline CDR1 and CDR2: MNHEY and SMNVEV (reference sequence). V dropped 4 bases and J dropped 7 bases, with 10 bases sitting between them.

The count of this clone is one. The CDR3 region is CASSLRGGAFYNEQFF. The CDR3 nucleotides are TGTGCCAGCAGCTTGAGGGGGGGGGCCTTTTACAATGAGCAGTTCTTC. This chain connects TRBV11-2 to TRBJ2-1, with D possibly TRBD2 on 7 matching bases. The germline gives CDR1 SGHAT, CDR2 FQNNGV. The CDR3 sequence is 16 residues long. Trimming shortened V by 3 bases and J by 4 bases, and 16 bases separated the two germline ends.

This chain uses TRBV7-9 with TRBJ2-1; 7 bases are shared with TRBD2. CDR1 is SEHNR and CDR2 is FQNEAQ in the germline V gene (reference sequence). The CDR3 loop spans 15 amino acids. The J segment lost 8 bases and the V segment lost 4 bases, leaving 11 bases of the junction unmatched. CDR3 nucleotides: TGTGCCAGCAGCTGGGCGGGCAATCTAGCGGATGAGCAGTTCTTC. Translating it yields CASSWAGNLADEQFF.

This chain joins TRBV28 and TRBJ2-7; TRBD2 is a possible D gene (5 bases). The CDR3 totals 14 residues. CDR1 and CDR2 (germline): MDHEN, SYDVKM. V was pared by 3 bases and J by 2 bases, with 11 bases between. In DNA form, the CDR3 reads TGTGCCAGCAGTTTTCGAGGGAATCCCTACGAGCAGTACTTC. Its protein product is CASSFRGNPYEQYF.

The V gene is TRBV19, the J gene TRBJ2-1; D ambiguous. Per germline, CDR1 LNHDA and CDR2 SQIVND (reference sequence). This CDR3 spans 13 amino acids. Trimming removed 7 bases from V and 4 bases from J, with 11 bases in between. This CDR3 is CASTPGGYNEQFF. In DNA, the CDR3 is TGTGCCAGTACCCCTGGCGGTTACAATGAGCAGTTCTTC.

This clone appeared a single time. An end of the junction differs from the germline gene, which may be a read error. CDR3 sequence (DNA): TGTGCCAGCAGTACCCTCATTGGACAGCCCCAGCATTTC. It encodes CASSTLIGQPQHF. The chain carries TRBV12-3 or TRBV12-4 and TRBJ1-5, with a weak D call TRBD1 (6 bases). The CDR3 contains 13 residues.

The CDR3 sequence: CASSPGGQKAKNIQYF. The CDR3 DNA reads as TGTGCCAGCAGCCCGGGAGGGCAGAAAGCCAAAAACATTCAGTACTTC. The chain carries TRBV21-1 and TRBJ2-4; the DNA was not compared with TRBD2, the D call given in the table. TRBV21-1 is a pseudogene locus. The CDR3 is 16 amino acids.

The rearrangement uses TRBV6-2 or TRBV6-3 and TRBJ2-1, with 10 bases aligning to TRBD2. This CDR3 is 17 amino acids long. CDR1 and CDR2 (germline): MNHEY, SVGEGT. After removal of 6 bases from V and 7 bases from J, the junction contained 15 bases not matched to a gene. The CDR3 bases are TGTGCCAGCAGCCCTCAAGCGGGGGGGCGTATTACGAATGAGCAGTTCTTC. Its translation: CASSPQAGGRITNEQFF.

This clone appeared once. The rearrangement links TRBV6-1 to TRBJ1-2, with D possibly being TRBD1 (5 bases). Germline CDR1 and CDR2: MNHNS and SASEGT. V gave up 3 bases and J gave up 3 bases, with 11 bases separating them. This CDR3 has 14 amino acids. The CDR3 spells CASSEPGLDYGYTF. DNA for the CDR3: TGTGCCAGCAGTGAGCCAGGGCTGGACTATGGCTACACCTTC.

Notes on this clone: One end of the junction is discordant with germline, which a read error may explain. This chain joins TRBV7-7 and TRBJ2-1, with 9 bases identical to TRBD1. Germline lookup yields CDR1 SSHAT and CDR2 FNYEAQ (reference sequence). CDR3 size: 15 residues. The CDR3 region is CASSTDRGTYNEQFF. The CDR3 bases are TGTGCTAGCAGCACCGACAGGGGGACCTACAATGAGCAGTTCTTC.

CDR3 bases: TGTGCCAGCTCACCGGGACAGGTGGAGACCGGGGAGCTGTTTTTT. Its protein is CASSPGQVETGELFF. The rearrangement links TRBV18 to TRBJ2-2; 8 nucleotides align to TRBD1. V dropped 3 bases and J dropped 5; count of bases not matched to a gene: 5. The CDR3 totals 15 residues. Germline values: CDR1 KGHSH, CDR2 LQKENI.

V is TRBV14 and J is TRBJ2-1, with 7 bases lining up with TRBD2. V trimming: 1 base; J trimming: 2 bases; junction bases outside the gene matches: 5. CDR1 is SGHDN, CDR2 FVKESK, per germline. This CDR3 is 16 amino acids long. CDR3: CASSQVRESTYNEQFF. The CDR3 coding sequence is TGTGCCAGCAGCCAAGTGCGGGAGAGTACCTACAATGAGCAGTTCTTC.

This chain uses TRBV27 with TRBJ2-3, with D tentatively TRBD2 (6 bases). Germline values: CDR1 MNHEY, CDR2 SMNVEV (reference sequence). Trimming took off 7 bases at V and 1 base at J, with 21 bases between the two ends. The CDR3 length is 17 residues. The CDR3: CASIPPGVAKGTDTQYF. The DNA for the CDR3 is TGTGCCAGCATTCCTCCGGGAGTCGCAAAGGGCACAGATACGCAGTATTTT.

The chain couples TRBV7-2 to TRBJ2-7; 8 nucleotides align to TRBD1. The CDR3 has 14 amino acids. V gave up 5 bases and J gave up 2 bases; unmatched junction bases: 5. Germline-derived CDR1 and CDR2 are SGHTA and FQGNSA. This CDR3 is CASSRGQGAYEQYF. CDR3 DNA: TGTGCCAGCAGCCGCGGACAGGGCGCCTACGAGCAGTACTTC.